The source of this TCR beta chain is a study of Ad26.COV2.S vaccination and SARS-CoV-2 variants. Profiling relied on immunoSEQ multiplex PCR, and the TCRdb table lists in-frame clones only, not all of them. Altogether 380,000 or so clones are present, under 90% being singletons, with the ten largest covering around 7.4%. Sample treatment: 15 to 20 received Ad26.COV2.S at low or high dose, single or two shots; 5 received placebo; per-sample allocation not given. All samples were drawn on day 63, counting from the first vaccine or placebo injection. The CDR3 is made up of 14 amino acids. Looked up from germline, CDR1 is MDHEN and CDR2 is SYDVKM. With 5 bases clipped from V and 4 bases from J, the junction kept 8 bases outside the gene matches.

This chain uses TRBV28 with TRBJ2-7; TRBD1 aligns across 7 bases. This sequence was found in a person between 18 and 60 years old who received the Ad26.COV2.S COVID-19 vaccine or a placebo. Sequencing used peripheral blood, obtained in a trial of Ad26.COV2.S vaccine versus placebo. As DNA, the CDR3 is TGTGCCAGCAGTACGACAGGGAATACATACGAGCAGTACTTC. Translating it yields CASSTTGNTYEQYF. The complete variable domain, with remaining parts taken from reference TRBV28 and TRBJ2-7, reads DVKVTQSSRYLVKRTGEKVFLECVQDMDHENMFWYRQDPGLGLRLIYFSYDVKMKEKGDIPEGYSVSREKKERFSLILESASTNQTSMYLCASSTTGNTYEQYFGPGTRLTVT.